This T cell receptor beta chain was profiled in a study of shared clonotypes between healthy human individuals. Study-wide background: Ranging from 18 to 49 in age, donors were a couple of women and three men. Researchers assigned three CD4 naive, three CD4 memory, two CD8 naive and one CD8 memory plate to each donor.

Points from the study as a whole: The authors expected sequencing depth to affect clonotype sharing among donors. There were few donors, and this limited the genetic and exposure-history diversity represented.

Germline values: CDR1 LNHDA, CDR2 SQIVND (reference sequence). J was trimmed by 8 bases and V by 0 bases; bases with no gene match: 7. CDR3 length equals 15 residues. Only in-frame clones appear in the TCRdb table, and some are missing; sequencing was by immunoSEQ multiplex PCR. The sample holds approximately 640,000 clones; less than 95% are singletons and the top ten take 34%. With regard to this clone: Antigen specificity is unknown.

The chain carries TRBV19 and TRBJ2-1; 7 bases line up with TRBD2. The receptor was isolated from a young man in good health. Some clones in this sample may be carry-over from other donors' samples. Sequenced material: memory CD8+ T cells from PBMCs. Subset here: CD45RO+ cells pooled with CCR7-negative TemRA cells. This CDR3 is CASSIDQRGRDEQFF. CDR3 coding DNA: TGTGCCAGTAGTATAGATCAGAGAGGGAGGGATGAGCAGTTCTTC.